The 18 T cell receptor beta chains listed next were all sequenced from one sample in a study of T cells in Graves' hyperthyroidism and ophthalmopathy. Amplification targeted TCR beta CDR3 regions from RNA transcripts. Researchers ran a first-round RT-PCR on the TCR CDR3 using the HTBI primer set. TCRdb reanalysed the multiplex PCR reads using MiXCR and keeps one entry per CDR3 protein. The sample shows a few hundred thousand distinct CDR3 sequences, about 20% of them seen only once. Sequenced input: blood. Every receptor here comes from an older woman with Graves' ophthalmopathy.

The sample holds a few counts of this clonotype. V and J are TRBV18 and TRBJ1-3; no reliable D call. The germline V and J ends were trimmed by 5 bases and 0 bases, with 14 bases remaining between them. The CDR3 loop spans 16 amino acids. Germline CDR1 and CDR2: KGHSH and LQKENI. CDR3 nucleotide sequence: TGTGCCAGCTCATCCCACTCCCCCAGCTCTGGAAACACCATATATTTT. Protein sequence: CASSSHSPSSGNTIYF.

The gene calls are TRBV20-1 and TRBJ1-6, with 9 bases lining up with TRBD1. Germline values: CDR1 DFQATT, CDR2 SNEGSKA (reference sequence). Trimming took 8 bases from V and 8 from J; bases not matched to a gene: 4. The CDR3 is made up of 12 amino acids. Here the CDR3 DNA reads TGCAGTACTCGACAGGGGGATTCACCCCTCCACTTT. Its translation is CSTRQGDSPLHF.

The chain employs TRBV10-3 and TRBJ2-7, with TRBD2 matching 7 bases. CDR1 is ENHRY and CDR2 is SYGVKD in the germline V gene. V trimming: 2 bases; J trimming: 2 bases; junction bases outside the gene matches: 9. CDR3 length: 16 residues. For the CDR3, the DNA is TGTGCCATCAGTGAGCCTTTAGCGGGTACCACCTACGAGCAGTACTTC. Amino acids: CAISEPLAGTTYEQYF.

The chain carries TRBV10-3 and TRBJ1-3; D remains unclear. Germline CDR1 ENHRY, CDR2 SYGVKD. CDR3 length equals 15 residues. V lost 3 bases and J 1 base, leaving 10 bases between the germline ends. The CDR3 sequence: CAISDRAASGNTIYF. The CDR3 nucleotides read TGTGCCATCAGTGATAGGGCGGCGTCTGGAAACACCATATATTTT.

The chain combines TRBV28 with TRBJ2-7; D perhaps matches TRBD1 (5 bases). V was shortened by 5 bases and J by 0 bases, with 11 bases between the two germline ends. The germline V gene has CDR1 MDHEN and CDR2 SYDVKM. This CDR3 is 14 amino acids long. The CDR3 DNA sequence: TGTGCCAGCAGTCCCCGACAGTTCTCCTACGAGCAGTACTTC. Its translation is CASSPRQFSYEQYF.

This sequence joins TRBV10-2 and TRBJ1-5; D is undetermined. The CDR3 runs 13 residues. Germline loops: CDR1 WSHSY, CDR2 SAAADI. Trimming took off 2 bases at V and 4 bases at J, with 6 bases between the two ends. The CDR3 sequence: CASSEIKNQPQHF. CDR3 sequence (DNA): TGCGCCAGCAGTGAGATCAAAAATCAGCCCCAGCATTTT.

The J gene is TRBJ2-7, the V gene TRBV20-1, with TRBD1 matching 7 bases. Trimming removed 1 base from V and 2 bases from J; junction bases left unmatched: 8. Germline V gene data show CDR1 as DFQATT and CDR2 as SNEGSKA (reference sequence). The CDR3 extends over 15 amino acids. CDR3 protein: CSARVPQGPAYEQYF. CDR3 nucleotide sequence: TGCAGTGCTAGAGTCCCACAGGGGCCAGCCTACGAGCAGTACTTC.

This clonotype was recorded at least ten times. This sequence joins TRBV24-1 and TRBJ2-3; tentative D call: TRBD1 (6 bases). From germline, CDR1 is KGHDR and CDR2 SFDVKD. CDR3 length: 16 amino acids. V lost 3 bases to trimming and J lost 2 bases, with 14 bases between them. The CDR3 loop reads CATSDRTATHTDTQYF. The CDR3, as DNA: TGTGCCACCAGTGATCGGACAGCGACTCACACAGATACGCAGTATTTT.

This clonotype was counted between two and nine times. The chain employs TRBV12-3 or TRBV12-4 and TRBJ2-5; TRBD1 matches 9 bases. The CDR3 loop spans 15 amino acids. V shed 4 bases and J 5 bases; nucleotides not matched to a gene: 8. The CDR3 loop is CASSSPDRGIETQYF. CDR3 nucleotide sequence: TGTGCCAGCAGTTCTCCGGACAGGGGAATTGAGACCCAGTACTTC.

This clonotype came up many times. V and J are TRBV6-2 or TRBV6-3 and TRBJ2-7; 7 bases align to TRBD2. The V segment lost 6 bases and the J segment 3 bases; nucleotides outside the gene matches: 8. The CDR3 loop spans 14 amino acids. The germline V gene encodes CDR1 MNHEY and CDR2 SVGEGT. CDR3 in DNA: TGTGCCAGCAGGCCTTCGGGAGGTAACTACGAGCAGTACTTC. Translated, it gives CASRPSGGNYEQYF.

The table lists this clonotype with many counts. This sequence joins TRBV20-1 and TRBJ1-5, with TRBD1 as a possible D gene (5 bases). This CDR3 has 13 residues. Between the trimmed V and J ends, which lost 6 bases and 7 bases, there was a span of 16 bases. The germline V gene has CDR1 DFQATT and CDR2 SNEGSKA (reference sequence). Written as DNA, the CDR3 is TGCAGTGCGGGGGGGAAGGGAGGCCAGCCCCAGCATTTT. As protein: CSAGGKGGQPQHF.

CDR3 region: CASSLVGVGANVLTF. CDR3 nucleotide sequence: TGTGCCAGCAGCTTAGTAGGGGTTGGGGCCAACGTCCTGACTTTC. This chain uses TRBV7-2 with TRBJ2-6, with a tentative D call TRBD1 (5 bases). CDR1 SGHTA and CDR2 FQGNSA come from the germline V gene. This CDR3 spans 15 amino acids. With 1 base removed from V and 3 bases from J, the gap between germline ends came to 7 bases.

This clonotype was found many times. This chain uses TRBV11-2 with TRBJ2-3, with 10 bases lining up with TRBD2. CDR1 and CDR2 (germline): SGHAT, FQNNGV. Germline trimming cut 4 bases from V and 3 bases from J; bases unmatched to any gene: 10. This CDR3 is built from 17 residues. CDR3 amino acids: CASSSHLAGASTDTQYF. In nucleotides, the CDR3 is TGTGCCAGCAGCTCCCACCTAGCGGGAGCGAGTACAGATACGCAGTATTTT.

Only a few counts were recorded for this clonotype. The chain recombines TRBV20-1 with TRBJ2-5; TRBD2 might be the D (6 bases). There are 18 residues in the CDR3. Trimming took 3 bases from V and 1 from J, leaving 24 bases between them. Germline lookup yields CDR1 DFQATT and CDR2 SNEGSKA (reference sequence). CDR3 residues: CSARGRDFPLTLQETQYF. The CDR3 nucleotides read TGCAGTGCTAGGGGTCGGGACTTCCCTCTAACCCTCCAAGAGACCCAGTACTTC.

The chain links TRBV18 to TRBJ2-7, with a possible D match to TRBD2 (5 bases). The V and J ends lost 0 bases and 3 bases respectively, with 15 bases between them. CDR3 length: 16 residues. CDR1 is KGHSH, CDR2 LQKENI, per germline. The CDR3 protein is CASSPPSQRVGYEQYF. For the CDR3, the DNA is TGTGCCAGCTCACCACCCTCCCAGAGGGTGGGCTACGAGCAGTACTTC.

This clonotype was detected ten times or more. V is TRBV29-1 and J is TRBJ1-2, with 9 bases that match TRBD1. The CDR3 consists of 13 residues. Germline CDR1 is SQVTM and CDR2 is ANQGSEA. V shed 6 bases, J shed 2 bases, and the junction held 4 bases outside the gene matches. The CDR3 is CSVADRGNYGYTF. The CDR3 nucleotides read TGCAGCGTAGCCGACAGGGGGAACTATGGCTACACCTTC.

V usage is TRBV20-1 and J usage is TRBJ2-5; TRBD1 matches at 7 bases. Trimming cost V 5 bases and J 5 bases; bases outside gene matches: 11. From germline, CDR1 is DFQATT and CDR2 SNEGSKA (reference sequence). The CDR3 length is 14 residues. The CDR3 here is CSAPQTGPGETQYF. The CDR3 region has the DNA TGCAGTGCTCCCCAGACAGGGCCGGGGGAGACCCAGTACTTC.

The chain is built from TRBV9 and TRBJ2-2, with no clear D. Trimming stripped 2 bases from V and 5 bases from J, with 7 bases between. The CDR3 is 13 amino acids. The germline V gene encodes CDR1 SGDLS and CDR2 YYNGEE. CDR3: CASSVAVTGELFF. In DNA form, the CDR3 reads TGTGCCAGCAGCGTGGCAGTAACCGGGGAGCTGTTTTTT.